This is a list of T cell receptor beta chains from one sample in a study of blood T cell repertoires in COVID-19. The repertoire was sequenced with immunoSEQ multiplex PCR; TCRdb's copy has only in-frame clones and lacks some. The sample has under 150,000 clones; approximately 86% are singletons. Sequencing used peripheral blood. These TCRs come from a woman aged 40 to 50 with active or convalescent COVID-19. The CDR3 runs from the conserved cysteine through the conserved F or W. The D gene is left open where the match is weak. Size is stated for part of the rows, as once, few or many counts, or as a class when the clone is expanded.

v_gene: TRBV20-1
d_gene: TRBD1
j_gene: TRBJ1-5
abundance: -
CDR3nt: TGCAGTGCTAGTTCGACCGGGACAGGGGTACGGCAGCCCCAGCATTTT
CDR3aa: CSASSTGTGVRQPQHF

v_gene: TRBV5-1
d_gene: -
j_gene: TRBJ2-2
abundance: -
CDR3nt: TGCGCCAGCAGCGGAGGGCGTATGAACACCGGGGAGCTGTTTTTT
CDR3aa: CASSGGRMNTGELFF

v_gene: TRBV2
d_gene: -
j_gene: TRBJ1-5
abundance: -
CDR3nt: TGTGCCAGCAGACATGAACACCCCAATCAGCCCCAGCATTTT
CDR3aa: CASRHEHPNQPQHF

v_gene: TRBV19
d_gene: TRBD1
j_gene: TRBJ1-5
abundance: -
CDR3nt: TGTGCCAGTAGTATAGCCAGTTCCGGGACAGGGGGCGGTCAGCCCCAGCATTTT
CDR3aa: CASSIASSGTGGGQPQHF

v_gene: TRBV7-2
d_gene: TRBD1
j_gene: TRBJ1-3
abundance: -
CDR3nt: TGTGCCAGCAGCTTTACAGGGGCCGTGAGCTCTGGAAACACCATATATTTT
CDR3aa: CASSFTGAVSSGNTIYF

v_gene: TRBV20-1
d_gene: TRBD1
j_gene: TRBJ2-1
abundance: once
CDR3nt: TGCAGTGCTAGTGGGGGACAGGATATTAACTCCTACAATGAGCAGTTCTTC
CDR3aa: CSASGGQDINSYNEQFF

v_gene: TRBV19
d_gene: TRBD1
j_gene: TRBJ1-1
abundance: -
CDR3nt: TGTGCCAGTAGTGAAAGACCGGGACAGGGGAACACTGAAGCTTTCTTT
CDR3aa: CASSERPGQGNTEAFF

v_gene: TRBV5-1
d_gene: -
j_gene: TRBJ2-1
abundance: -
CDR3nt: TGCGCCAGCAGCTTTTCGGAGGGTGAGCAGTTCTTC
CDR3aa: CASSFSEGEQFF

v_gene: TRBV6-1
d_gene: TRBD1
j_gene: TRBJ2-1
abundance: -
CDR3nt: TGTGCCAGCAGTGAAGATACAGGGGGAGTAGGTCTCCCTGACAATGAGCAGTTCTTC
CDR3aa: CASSEDTGGVGLPDNEQFF

v_gene: TRBV4-1
d_gene: -
j_gene: TRBJ1-1
abundance: -
CDR3nt: TGCGCCAGCAGCCACATCATCGGGCAGGGGCGCCTTTATATGAACACTGAAGCTTTCTTT
CDR3aa: CASSHIIGQGRLYMNTEAFF